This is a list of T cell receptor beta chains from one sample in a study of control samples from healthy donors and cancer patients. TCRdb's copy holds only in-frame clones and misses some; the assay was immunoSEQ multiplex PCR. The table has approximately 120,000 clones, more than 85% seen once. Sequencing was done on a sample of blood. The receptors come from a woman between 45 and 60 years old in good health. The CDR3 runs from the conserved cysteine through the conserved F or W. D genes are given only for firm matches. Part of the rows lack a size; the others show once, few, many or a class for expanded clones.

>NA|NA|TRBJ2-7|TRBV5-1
CASSPRQAPSYEQYF
TGCGCCAGCAGCCCCCGGCAGGCACCGTCCTACGAGCAGTACTTC
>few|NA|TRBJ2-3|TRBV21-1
CASSALPGTSVEDTQYF
TGTGCCAGCAGCGCGCTCCCCGGGACTAGCGTGGAAGATACGCAGTATTTT
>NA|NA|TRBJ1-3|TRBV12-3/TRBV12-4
CASSFRQRNTIYF
TGTGCCAGCAGTTTCCGACAGCGAAACACCATATATTTT
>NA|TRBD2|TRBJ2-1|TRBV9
CASSVAGGALHNEQFF
TGTGCCAGCAGCGTAGCCGGGGGGGCCTTGCACAATGAGCAGTTCTTC
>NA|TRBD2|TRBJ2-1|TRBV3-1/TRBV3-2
CASSQEVGLGVGNEQFF
TGTGCCAGCAGCCAAGAAGTTGGACTAGGAGTGGGGAATGAGCAGTTCTTC
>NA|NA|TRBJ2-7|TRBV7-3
CASSVKAGSTYEQYF
TGTGCCAGCAGCGTTAAGGCGGGGAGTACGTACGAGCAGTACTTC
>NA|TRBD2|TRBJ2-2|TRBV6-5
CASSYVRGGTGELFF
TGTGCCAGCAGTTACGTCCGGGGGGGCACCGGGGAGCTGTTTTTT
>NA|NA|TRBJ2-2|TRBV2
CASMGLPNTGELFF
TGTGCCAGCATGGGACTGCCGAACACCGGGGAGCTGTTTTTT
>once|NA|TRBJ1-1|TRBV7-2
CASGRQSYTEAFF
TGTGCCAGCGGGCGACAAAGCTACACTGAAGCTTTCTTT
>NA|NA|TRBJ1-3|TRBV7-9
CASSRDSGNTIYF
TGTGCCAGCAGCCGGGACTCTGGAAACACCATATATTTT
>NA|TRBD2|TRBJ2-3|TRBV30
CAWKRGGTDTQYF
TGTGCCTGGAAGCGGGGGGGCACAGATACGCAGTATTTT
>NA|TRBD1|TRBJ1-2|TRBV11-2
CASSLGRGLYGSSGYTF
TGTGCCAGCAGCTTAGGCAGGGGGCTATATGGCTCGTCTGGCTACACCTTC
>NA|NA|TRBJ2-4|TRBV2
CASSERDLLNIQYF
TGTGCCAGCAGTGAACGGGACCTATTAAACATTCAGTACTTC
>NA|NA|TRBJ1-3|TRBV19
CASMDGENTIYF
TGTGCCAGCATGGACGGGGAGAACACCATATATTTT
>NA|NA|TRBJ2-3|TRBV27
CASSLGTDTQYF
TGTGCCAGCAGTCTCGGCACAGATACGCAGTATTTT
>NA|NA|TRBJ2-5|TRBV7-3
CASSLDAGQETQYF
TGTGCCAGCAGCTTAGATGCAGGACAAGAGACCCAGTACTTC
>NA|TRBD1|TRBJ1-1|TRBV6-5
CASRTTGGWPEAFF
TGTGCCAGCAGGACGACAGGGGGGTGGCCTGAAGCTTTCTTT
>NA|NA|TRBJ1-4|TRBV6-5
CASTDGVGGKLFF
TGTGCCAGCACCGACGGGGTAGGGGGAAAACTGTTTTTT
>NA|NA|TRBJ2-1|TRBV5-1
CASNYNREVGQFF
TGCGCCAGCAACTATAACAGGGAGGTGGGGCAGTTCTTC
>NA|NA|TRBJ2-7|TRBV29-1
CSVYLPSYEQYF
TGCAGCGTTTACTTGCCCTCCTACGAGCAGTACTTC
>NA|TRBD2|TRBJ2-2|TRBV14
CASSQDWRLAGATGELFF
TGTGCCAGCAGCCAAGATTGGAGACTAGCGGGAGCCACCGGGGAGCTGTTTTTT
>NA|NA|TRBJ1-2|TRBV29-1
CSVRVANYGYTF
TGCAGCGTTCGGGTGGCTAACTATGGCTACACCTTC
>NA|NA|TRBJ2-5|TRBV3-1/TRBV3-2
CASSQGLGGGYNLETQYF
TGTGCCAGCAGCCAAGGGTTAGGAGGCGGGTACAATCTGGAGACCCAGTACTTC
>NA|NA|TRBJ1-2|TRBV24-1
CATSDPGRNGYTF
TGTGCCACCAGTGATCCCGGGAGGAATGGCTACACCTTC
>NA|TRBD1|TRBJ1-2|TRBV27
CASSLGQGPYYGYTF
TGTGCCAGCAGTTTAGGACAGGGCCCATACTATGGCTACACCTTC
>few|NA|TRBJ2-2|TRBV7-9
CASSQDGGELFF
TGTGCCAGCAGCCAAGACGGCGGGGAGCTGTTTTTT
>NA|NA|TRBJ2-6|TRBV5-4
CASSSAVSGANVLTF
TGTGCCAGCAGCTCCGCAGTCTCTGGGGCCAACGTCCTGACTTTC
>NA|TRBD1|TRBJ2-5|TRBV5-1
CASSITGTGTETQYF
TGCGCCAGCAGCATTACCGGGACAGGGACCGAGACCCAGTACTTC
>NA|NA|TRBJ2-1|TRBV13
CASSLHPVGNEQFF
TGTGCCAGCAGCTTACATCCAGTAGGAAATGAGCAGTTCTTC
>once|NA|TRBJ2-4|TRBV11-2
CASSLGSRSAYTYF
TGTGCCAGCAGCTTAGGTTCTAGGTCGGCGTATACGTACTTC
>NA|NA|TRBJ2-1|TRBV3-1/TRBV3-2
CASSHSTGVREQFF
TGTGCCAGCAGCCACAGTACAGGAGTTCGTGAGCAGTTCTTC
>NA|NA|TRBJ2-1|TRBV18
CASSPLGGDNEQFF
TGTGCCAGCTCACCACTGGGGGGAGACAATGAGCAGTTCTTC
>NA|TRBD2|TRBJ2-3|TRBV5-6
CASSPGLAEITDTQYF
TGTGCCAGCAGCCCAGGACTAGCGGAAATCACAGATACGCAGTATTTT
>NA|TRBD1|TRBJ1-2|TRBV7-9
CATTGTQGGGYTF
TGTGCCACTACCGGGACCCAAGGGGGCGGCTACACCTTC
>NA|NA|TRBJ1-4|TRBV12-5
CASGVGRTTNEKLFF
TGTGCTAGTGGTGTAGGACGGACAACTAATGAAAAACTGTTTTTT